These T cell receptor beta chains were read from a single sample in a study of post-analysis software for immune sequencing data. TCRdb processed the PCR reads anew with MiXCR; each CDR3 protein has one entry. The data show around 260,000 distinct CDR3 sequences, 30% to 45% seen once. Sequencing was done on a sample of blood. The receptors were sampled from a girl between 10 and 17 years old with multiple sclerosis. The conserved cysteine and the conserved F or W are not part of the CDR3 here.

TRBV7-2	TRBJ2-1	ASSLMAGGYNEQF
TRBV7-8	TRBJ2-1	ASGTHAYNEQF
TRBV18	TRBJ1-6	ASSPNRQGNNSPLH
TRBV20-1	TRBJ1-2	SAPFMENSYGYT
TRBV12-3/TRBV12-4	TRBJ2-3	ASSLRQGVSDTQY
TRBV28	TRBJ2-2	ASSSFTGELF
TRBV12-3/TRBV12-4	TRBJ2-7	ASSLKAGEQY
TRBV24-1	TRBJ1-2	ATSDPKRDNYGYT
TRBV20-1	TRBJ2-1	SVLFGTSGYNEQF
TRBV4-1	TRBJ1-6	ASSQDRQVNSPLH
TRBV11-3	TRBJ2-1	ASSFLGQGAGNEQF
TRBV5-5	TRBJ1-2	ASTMGQWYGYT
TRBV12-3/TRBV12-4	TRBJ1-2	ASSSRVDYGYT
TRBV5-6	TRBJ2-1	ASSSGRTTYNEQF
TRBV7-3	TRBJ2-1	ASSWTGTSGSYEQF
TRBV20-1	TRBJ2-7	SARDLEGASEQY
TRBV7-9	TRBJ2-1	ASTEAGGNEQF
TRBV20-1	TRBJ2-1	SATDRESNNEQF
TRBV29-1	TRBJ1-4	SVEDDTNGNEKLF
TRBV29-1	TRBJ2-1	SVATRVSYNEQF
TRBV20-1	TRBJ2-3	SARAWTVDTQY
TRBV12-5	TRBJ2-1	ASGLVIAGVSYNEQF
TRBV5-1	TRBJ2-1	ASSPQVGGSYNEQF
TRBV5-6	TRBJ1-1	ASSSAIRGQNGRNTEAF
TRBV5-6	TRBJ2-3	ASSFVAIPTDTQY